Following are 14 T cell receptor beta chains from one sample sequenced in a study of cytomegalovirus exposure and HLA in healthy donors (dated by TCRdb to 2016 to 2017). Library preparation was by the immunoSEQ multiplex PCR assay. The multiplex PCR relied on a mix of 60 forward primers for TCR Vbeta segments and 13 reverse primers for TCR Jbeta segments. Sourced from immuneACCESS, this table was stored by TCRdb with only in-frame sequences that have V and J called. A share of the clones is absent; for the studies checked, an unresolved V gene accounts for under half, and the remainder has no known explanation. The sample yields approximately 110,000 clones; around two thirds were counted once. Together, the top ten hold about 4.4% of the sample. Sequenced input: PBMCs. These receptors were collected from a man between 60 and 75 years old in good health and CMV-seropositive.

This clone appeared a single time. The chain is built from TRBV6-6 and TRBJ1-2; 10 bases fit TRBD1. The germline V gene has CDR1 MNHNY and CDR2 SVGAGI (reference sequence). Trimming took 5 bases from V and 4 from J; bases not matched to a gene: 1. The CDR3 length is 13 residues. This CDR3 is CASSGDRGYGYTF. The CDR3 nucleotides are TGTGCCAGCAGTGGGGACAGGGGCTATGGCTACACCTTC.

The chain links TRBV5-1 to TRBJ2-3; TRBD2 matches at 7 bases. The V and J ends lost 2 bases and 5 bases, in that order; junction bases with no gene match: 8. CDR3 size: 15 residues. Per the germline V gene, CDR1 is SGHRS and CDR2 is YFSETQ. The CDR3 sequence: CASSLREARLDTQYF. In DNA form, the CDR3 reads TGCGCCAGCAGCTTACGGGAGGCCCGCTTAGATACGCAGTATTTT.

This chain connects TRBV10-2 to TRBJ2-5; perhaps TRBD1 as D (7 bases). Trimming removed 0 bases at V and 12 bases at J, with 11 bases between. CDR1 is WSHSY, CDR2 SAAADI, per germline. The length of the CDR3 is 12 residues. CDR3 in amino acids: CASSESGGGKYF. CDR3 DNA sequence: TGCGCCAGCAGTGAGTCAGGAGGGGGCAAGTACTTC.

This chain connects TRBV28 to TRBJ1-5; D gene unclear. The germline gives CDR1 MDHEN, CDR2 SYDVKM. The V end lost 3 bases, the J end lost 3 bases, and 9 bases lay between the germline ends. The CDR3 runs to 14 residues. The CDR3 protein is CASSLIVSNQPQHF. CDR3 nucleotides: TGTGCCAGCAGTTTGATAGTCTCCAATCAGCCCCAGCATTTT.

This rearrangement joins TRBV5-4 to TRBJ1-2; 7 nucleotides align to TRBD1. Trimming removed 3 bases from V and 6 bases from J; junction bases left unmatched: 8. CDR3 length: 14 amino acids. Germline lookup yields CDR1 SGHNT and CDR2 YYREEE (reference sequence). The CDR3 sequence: CASSSENRGHGYTF. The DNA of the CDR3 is TGTGCCAGCAGCTCGGAGAACAGGGGCCATGGCTACACCTTC.

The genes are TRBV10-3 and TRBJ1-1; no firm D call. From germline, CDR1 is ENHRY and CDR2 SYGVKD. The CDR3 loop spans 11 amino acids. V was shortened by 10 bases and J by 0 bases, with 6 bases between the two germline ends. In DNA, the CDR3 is TGTGCCACACAGTTGAACACTGAAGCTTTCTTT. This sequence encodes CATQLNTEAFF.

The CDR3 DNA sequence: TGTGCCAGTAGCGCACGACAGGCTGGAAACACCATATATTTT. Translated: CASSARQAGNTIYF. The chain combines TRBV19 with TRBJ1-3; D possibly corresponds to TRBD1 (6 bases). The CDR3 contains 14 residues. Germline CDR1 is LNHDA and CDR2 is SQIVND (reference sequence). Trimming removed 6 bases at V and 2 bases at J, with 11 bases between.

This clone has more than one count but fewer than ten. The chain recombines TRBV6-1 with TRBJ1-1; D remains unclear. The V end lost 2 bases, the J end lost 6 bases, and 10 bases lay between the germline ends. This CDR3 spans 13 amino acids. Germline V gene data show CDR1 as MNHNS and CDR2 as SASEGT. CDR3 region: CASSESFPPEAFF. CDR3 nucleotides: TGTGCCAGCAGTGAATCCTTCCCCCCTGAAGCTTTCTTT.

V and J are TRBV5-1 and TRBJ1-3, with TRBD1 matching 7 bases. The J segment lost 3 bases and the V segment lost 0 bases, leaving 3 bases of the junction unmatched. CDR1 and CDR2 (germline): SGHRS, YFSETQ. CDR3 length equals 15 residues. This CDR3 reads CASSLGGGHGNTIYF. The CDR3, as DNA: TGCGCCAGCAGCTTGGGAGGGGGCCATGGAAACACCATATATTTT. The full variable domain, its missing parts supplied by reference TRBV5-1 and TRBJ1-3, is KAGVTQTPRYLIKTRGQQVTLSCSPISGHRSVSWYQQTPGQGLQFLFEYFSETQRNKGNFPGRFSGRQFSNSRSEMNVSTLELGDSALYLCASSLGGGHGNTIYFGEGSWLTVV.

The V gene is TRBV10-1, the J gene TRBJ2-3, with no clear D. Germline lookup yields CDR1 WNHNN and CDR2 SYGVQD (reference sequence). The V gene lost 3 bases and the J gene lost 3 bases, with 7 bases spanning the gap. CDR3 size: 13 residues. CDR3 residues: CASSEGGTDTQYF. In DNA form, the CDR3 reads TGCGCCAGCAGTGAAGGCGGAACAGATACGCAGTATTTT.

CDR3 DNA: TGTGCCAGCAGTTCAGGGTCGAGTAATCAGCCCCAGCATTTT. Translating gives CASSSGSSNQPQHF. V is TRBV6-1 and J is TRBJ1-5; TRBD1 might be the D (5 bases). The germline V and J ends were trimmed by 5 bases and 4 bases, with 12 bases remaining between them. The CDR3 has 14 amino acids. Germline values: CDR1 MNHNS, CDR2 SASEGT.

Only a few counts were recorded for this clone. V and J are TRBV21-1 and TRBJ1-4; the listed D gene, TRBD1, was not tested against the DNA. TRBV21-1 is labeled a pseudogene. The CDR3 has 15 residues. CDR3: CASSTPTGGEEKLFF. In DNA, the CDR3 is TGTGCCAGCAGCACCCCGACAGGGGGGGAAGAAAAACTGTTTTTT.

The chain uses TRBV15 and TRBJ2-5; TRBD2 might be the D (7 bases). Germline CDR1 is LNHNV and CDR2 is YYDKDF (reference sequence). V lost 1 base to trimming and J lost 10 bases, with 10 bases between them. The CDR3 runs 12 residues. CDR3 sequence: CATSRGGGHQYF. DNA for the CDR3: TGTGCCACCAGCAGAGGGGGGGGACACCAGTACTTC.

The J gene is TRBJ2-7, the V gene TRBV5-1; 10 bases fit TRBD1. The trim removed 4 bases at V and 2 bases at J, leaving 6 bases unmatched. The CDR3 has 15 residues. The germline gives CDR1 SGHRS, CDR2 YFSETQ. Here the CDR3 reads CASSVEGQGAYEQYF. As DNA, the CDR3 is TGCGCCAGCAGCGTAGAAGGACAGGGGGCCTACGAGCAGTACTTC. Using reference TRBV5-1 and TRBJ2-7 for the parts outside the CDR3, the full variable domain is KAGVTQTPRYLIKTRGQQVTLSCSPISGHRSVSWYQQTPGQGLQFLFEYFSETQRNKGNFPGRFSGRQFSNSRSEMNVSTLELGDSALYLCASSVEGQGAYEQYFGPGTRLTVT.